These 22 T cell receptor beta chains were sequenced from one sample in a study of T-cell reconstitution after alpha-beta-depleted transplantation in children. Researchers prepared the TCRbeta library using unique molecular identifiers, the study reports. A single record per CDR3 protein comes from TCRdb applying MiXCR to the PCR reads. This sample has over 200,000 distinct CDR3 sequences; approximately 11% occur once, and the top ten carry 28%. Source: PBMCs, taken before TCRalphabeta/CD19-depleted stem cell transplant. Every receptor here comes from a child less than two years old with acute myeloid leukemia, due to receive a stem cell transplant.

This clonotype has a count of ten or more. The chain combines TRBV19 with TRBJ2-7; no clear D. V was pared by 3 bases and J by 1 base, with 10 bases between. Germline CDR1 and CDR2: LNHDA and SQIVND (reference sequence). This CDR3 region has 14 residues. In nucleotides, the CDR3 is TGTGCCAGTAGTATTGAGCAGCGATCCTACGAGCAGTACTTC. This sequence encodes CASSIEQRSYEQYF.

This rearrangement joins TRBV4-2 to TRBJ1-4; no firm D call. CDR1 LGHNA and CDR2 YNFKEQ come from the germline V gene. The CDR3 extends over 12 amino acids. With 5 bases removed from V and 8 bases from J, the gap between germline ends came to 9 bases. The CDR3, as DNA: TGTGCCAGCAGCGAGTTGGGCGAAAAACTGTTTTTT. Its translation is CASSELGEKLFF.

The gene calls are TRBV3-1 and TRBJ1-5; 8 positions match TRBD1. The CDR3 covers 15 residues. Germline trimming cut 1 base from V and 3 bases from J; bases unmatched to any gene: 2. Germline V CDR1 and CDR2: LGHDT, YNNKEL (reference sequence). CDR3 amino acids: CASSQGRGHNQPQHF. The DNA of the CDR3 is TGTGCCAGCAGCCAAGGCAGGGGGCACAATCAGCCCCAGCATTTT.

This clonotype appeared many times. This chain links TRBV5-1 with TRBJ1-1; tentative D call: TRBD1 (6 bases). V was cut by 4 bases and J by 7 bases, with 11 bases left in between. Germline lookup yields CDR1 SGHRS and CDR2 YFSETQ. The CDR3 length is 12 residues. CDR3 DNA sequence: TGCGCCAGCAGCCCAGGGGAGGATGAAGCTTTCTTT. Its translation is CASSPGEDEAFF.

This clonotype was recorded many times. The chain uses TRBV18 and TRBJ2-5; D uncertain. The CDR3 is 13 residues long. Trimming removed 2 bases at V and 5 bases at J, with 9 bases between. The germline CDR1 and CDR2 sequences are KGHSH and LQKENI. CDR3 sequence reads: CASSPTVGETQYF. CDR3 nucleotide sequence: TGTGCCAGCTCACCAACGGTCGGGGAGACCCAGTACTTC.

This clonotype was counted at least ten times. This CDR3 reads CASTSLRLLSNYGYTF. The CDR3 DNA reads TGTGCCAGCACCAGCTTAAGACTTCTTTCTAACTATGGCTACACCTTC. The V call is TRBV5-4, the J call TRBJ1-2; no firm D call. The CDR3 runs 16 residues. CDR1 is SGHNT, CDR2 YYREEE, per germline (reference sequence). V gave up 6 bases and J gave up 0 bases, with 18 bases separating them.

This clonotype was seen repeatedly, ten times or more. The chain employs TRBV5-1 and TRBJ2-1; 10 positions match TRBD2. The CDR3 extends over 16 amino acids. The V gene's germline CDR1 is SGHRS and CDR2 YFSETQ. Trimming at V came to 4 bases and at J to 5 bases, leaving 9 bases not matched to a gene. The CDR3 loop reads CASSPARLAGNNEQFF. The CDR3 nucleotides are TGCGCCAGCAGCCCGGCCCGACTAGCGGGTAACAATGAGCAGTTCTTC.

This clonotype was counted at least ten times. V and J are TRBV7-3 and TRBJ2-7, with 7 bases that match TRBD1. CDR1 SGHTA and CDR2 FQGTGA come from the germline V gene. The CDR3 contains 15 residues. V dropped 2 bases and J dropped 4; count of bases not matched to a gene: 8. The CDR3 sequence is CASSLDHGTAYEQYF. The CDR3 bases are TGTGCCAGCAGCTTAGACCATGGGACAGCATACGAGCAGTACTTC.

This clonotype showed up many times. CDR3 sequence reads: CSAREGHDSYEQYF. DNA of the CDR3: TGCAGTGCTAGAGAGGGACATGATTCCTACGAGCAGTACTTC. The chain carries TRBV20-1 and TRBJ2-7, with TRBD1 as a possible D gene (6 bases). The V gene lost 0 bases and the J gene lost 1 base, with 10 bases spanning the gap. Germline CDR1 reads DFQATT; CDR2 reads SNEGSKA (reference sequence). The CDR3 sequence is 14 residues long.

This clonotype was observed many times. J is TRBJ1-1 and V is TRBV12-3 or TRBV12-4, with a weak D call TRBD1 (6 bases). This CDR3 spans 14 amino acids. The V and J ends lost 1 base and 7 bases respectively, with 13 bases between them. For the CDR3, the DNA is TGTGCCAGCAGTTTAGAACAGGGTGGCGGTGAAGCTTTCTTT. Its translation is CASSLEQGGGEAFF.

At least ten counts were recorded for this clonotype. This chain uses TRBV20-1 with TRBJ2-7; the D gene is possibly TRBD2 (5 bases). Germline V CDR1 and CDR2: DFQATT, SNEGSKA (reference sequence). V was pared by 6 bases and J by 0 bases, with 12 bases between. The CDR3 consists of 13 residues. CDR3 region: CSAAPRDSYEQYF. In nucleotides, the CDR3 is TGCAGTGCCGCCCCTCGGGACTCCTACGAGCAGTACTTC.

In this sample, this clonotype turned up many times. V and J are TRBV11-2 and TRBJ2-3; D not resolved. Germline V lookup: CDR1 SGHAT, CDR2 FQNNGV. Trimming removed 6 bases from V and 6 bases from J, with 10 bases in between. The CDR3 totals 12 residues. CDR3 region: CASSREADTQYF. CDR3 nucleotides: TGTGCCAGCAGTCGCGAGGCGGATACGCAGTATTTT.

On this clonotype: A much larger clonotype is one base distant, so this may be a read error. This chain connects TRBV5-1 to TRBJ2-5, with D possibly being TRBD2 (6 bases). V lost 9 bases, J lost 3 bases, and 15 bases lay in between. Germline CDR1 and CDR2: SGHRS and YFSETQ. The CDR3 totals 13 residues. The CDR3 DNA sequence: TGCGCCAACAACCGCGGGGTAGAAGAGACCCAGTACTTC. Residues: CANNRGVEETQYF.

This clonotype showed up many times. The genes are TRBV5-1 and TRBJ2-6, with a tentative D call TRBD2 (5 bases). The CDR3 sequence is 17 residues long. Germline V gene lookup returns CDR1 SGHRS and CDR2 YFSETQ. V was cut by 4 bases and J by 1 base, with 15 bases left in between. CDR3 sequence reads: CASSGSAQDSGANVLTF. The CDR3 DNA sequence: TGCGCCAGCAGCGGGAGCGCGCAGGATTCTGGGGCCAACGTCCTGACTTTC.

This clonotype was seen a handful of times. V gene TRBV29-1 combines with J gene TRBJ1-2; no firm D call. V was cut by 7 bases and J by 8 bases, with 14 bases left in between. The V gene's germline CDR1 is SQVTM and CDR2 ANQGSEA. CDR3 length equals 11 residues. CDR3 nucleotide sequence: TGCAGCGCGAGGGAGTCGGGCGGCTACACCTTC. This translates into CSARESGGYTF.

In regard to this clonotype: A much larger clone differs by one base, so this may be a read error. CDR3 residues: CSAPPGQGMNTVAFF. Here the CDR3 DNA reads TGCAGTGCTCCGCCGGGACAGGGAATGAACACTGTAGCTTTCTTT. The chain is built from TRBV20-1 and TRBJ1-1; 9 nucleotides align to TRBD1. CDR3 size: 15 residues. Germline V CDR1 and CDR2: DFQATT, SNEGSKA (reference sequence).

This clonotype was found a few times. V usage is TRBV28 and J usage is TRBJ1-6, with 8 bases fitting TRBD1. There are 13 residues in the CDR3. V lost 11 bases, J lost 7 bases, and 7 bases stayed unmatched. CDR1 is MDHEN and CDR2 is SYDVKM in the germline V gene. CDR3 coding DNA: TGTGCCTCACAGGGGGGACTGAATTCACCCCTCCACTTT. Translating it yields CASQGGLNSPLHF.

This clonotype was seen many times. CDR3: CASSPGTSGGPGEQFF. CDR3 in DNA: TGTGCCAGCAGCCCCGGGACTAGCGGGGGGCCGGGTGAGCAGTTCTTC. V is TRBV28 and J is TRBJ2-1, with 15 bases that match TRBD2. The V and J ends lost 6 bases and 9 bases, in that order; junction bases with no gene match: 9. CDR1 MDHEN and CDR2 SYDVKM come from the germline V gene. The CDR3 runs 16 residues.

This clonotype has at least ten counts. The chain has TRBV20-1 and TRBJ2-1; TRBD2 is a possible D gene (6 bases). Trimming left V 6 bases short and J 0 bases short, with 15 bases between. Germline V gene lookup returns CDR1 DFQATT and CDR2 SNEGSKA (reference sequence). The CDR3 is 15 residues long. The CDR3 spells CSAVSLARSYNEQFF. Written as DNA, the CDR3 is TGCAGTGCGGTGTCTCTAGCGCGCTCCTACAATGAGCAGTTCTTC.

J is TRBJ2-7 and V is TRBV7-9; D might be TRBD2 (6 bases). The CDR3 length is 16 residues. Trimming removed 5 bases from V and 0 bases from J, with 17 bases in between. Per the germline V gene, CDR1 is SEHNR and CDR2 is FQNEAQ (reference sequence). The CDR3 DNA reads TGTGCCAGCAGCCTGTGGGGACTGTCGGGCTCCTACGAGCAGTACTTC. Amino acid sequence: CASSLWGLSGSYEQYF.

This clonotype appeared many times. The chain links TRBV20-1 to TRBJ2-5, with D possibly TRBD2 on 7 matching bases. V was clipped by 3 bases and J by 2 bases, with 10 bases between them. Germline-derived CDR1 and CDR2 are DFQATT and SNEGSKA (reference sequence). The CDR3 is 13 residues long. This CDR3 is CSASRGGQETQYF. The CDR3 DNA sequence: TGCAGTGCTAGTAGGGGGGGGCAAGAGACCCAGTACTTC.

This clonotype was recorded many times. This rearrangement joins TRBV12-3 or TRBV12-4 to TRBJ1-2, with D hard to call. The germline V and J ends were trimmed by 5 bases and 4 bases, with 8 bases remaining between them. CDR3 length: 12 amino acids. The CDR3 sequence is CASSRRTYGYTF. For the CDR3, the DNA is TGTGCCAGCAGTCGTCGGACCTATGGCTACACCTTC.